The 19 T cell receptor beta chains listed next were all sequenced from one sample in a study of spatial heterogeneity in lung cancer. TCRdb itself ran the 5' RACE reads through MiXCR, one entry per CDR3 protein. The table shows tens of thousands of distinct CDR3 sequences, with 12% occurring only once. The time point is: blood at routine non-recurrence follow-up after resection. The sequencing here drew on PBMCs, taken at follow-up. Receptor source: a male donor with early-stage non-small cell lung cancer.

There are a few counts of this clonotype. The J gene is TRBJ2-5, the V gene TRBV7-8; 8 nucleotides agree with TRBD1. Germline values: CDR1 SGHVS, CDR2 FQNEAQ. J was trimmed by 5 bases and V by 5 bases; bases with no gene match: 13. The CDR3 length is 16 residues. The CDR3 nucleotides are TGTGCCAGCAGCCCTCGGGACAGGATGAATTGGGAGACCCAGTACTTC. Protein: CASSPRDRMNWETQYF.

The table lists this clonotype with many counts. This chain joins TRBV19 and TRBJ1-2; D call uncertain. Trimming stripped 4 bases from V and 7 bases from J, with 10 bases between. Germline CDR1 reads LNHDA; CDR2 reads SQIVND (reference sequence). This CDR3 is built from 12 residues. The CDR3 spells CASSRTTGGYTF. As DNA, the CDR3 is TGTGCCAGTAGTAGGACTACGGGTGGCTACACCTTC. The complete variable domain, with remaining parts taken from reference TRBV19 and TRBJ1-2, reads DGGITQSPKYLFRKEGQNVTLSCEQNLNHDAMYWYRQDPGQGLRLIYYSQIVNDFQKGDIAEGYSVSREKKESFPLTVTSAQKNPTAFYLCASSRTTGGYTFGSGTRLTVV.

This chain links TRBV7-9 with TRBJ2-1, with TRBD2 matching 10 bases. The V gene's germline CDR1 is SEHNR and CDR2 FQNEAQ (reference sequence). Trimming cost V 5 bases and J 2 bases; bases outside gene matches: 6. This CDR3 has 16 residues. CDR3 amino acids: CASSPPGLAAYNEQFF. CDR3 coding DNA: TGTGCCAGCAGCCCCCCCGGACTAGCGGCCTACAATGAGCAGTTCTTC.

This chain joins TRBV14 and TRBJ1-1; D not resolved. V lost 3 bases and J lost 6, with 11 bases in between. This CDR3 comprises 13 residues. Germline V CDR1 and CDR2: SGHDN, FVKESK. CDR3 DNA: TGTGCCAGCAGCCATGTCCGGAGTGCTGAAGCTTTCTTT. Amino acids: CASSHVRSAEAFF.

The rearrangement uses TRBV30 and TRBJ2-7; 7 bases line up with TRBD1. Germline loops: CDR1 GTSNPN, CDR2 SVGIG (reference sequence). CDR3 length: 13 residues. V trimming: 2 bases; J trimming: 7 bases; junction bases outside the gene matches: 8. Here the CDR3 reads CAWSKLRQGEQYF. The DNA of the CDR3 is TGTGCCTGGAGTAAATTAAGACAGGGAGAGCAGTACTTC.

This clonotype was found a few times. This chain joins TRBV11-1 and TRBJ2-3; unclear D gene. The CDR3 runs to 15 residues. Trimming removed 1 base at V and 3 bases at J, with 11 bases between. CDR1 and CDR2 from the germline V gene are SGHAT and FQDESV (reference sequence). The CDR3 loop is CASSLGVDDTDTQYF. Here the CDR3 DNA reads TGTGCCAGCAGCTTAGGTGTCGACGATACAGATACGCAGTATTTT.

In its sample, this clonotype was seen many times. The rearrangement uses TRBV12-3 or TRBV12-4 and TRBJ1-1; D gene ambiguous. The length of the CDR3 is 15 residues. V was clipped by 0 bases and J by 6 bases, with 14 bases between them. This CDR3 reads CASSLARLPAPEAFF. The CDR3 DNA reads TGTGCCAGCAGTTTAGCACGCCTTCCAGCGCCTGAAGCTTTCTTT.

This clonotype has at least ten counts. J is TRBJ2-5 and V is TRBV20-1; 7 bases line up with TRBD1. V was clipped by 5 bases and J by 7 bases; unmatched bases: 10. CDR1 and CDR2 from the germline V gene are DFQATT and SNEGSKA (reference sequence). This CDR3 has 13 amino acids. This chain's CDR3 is CSAYGQEGRTQYF. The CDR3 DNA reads TGCAGTGCTTATGGACAGGAAGGGAGGACCCAGTACTTC.

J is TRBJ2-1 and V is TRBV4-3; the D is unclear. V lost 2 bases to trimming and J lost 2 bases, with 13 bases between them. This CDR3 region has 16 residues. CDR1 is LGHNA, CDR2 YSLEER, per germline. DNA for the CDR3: TGCGCCAGCAGCCAATCGTCAGGAGCCCCCTACAATGAGCAGTTCTTC. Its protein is CASSQSSGAPYNEQFF.

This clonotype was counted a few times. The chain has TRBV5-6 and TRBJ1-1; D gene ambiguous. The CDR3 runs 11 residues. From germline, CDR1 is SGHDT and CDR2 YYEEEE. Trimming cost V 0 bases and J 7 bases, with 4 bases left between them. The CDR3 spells CASSLDNEAFF. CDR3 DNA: TGTGCCAGCAGCTTGGACAATGAAGCTTTCTTT.

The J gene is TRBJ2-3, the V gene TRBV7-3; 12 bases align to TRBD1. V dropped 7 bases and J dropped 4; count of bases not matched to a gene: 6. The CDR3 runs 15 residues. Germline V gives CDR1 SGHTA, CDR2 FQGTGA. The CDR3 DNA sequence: TGTGCCAGCACTCCGGGACAGGGGGCGTCAGATACGCAGTATTTT. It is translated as CASTPGQGASDTQYF.

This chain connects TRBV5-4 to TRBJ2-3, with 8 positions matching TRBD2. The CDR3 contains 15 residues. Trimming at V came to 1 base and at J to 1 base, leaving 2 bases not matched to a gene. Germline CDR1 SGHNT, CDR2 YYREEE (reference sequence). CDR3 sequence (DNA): TGTGCCAGCAGCTTGTATAGCGGGGGCACAGATACGCAGTATTTT. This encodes CASSLYSGGTDTQYF.

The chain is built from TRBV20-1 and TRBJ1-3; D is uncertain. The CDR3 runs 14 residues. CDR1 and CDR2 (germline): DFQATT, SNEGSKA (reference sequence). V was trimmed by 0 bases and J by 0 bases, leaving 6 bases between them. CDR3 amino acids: CSAREQSSGNTIYF. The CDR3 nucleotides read TGCAGTGCTAGAGAACAGAGCTCTGGAAACACCATATATTTT.

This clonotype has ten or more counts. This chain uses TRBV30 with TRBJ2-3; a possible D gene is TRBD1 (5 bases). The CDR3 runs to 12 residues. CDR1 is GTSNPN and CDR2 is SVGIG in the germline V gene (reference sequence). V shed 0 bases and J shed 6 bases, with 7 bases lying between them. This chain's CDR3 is CAWSVPGDTQYF. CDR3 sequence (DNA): TGTGCCTGGAGTGTACCAGGGGATACGCAGTATTTT.

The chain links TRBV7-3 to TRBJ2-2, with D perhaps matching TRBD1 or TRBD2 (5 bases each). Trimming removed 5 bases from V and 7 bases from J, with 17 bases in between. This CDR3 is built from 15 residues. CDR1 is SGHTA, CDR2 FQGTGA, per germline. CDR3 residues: CASSPGALSGGELFF. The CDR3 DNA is TGTGCCAGCAGCCCCGGGGCCCTGAGTGGCGGGGAGCTGTTTTTT.

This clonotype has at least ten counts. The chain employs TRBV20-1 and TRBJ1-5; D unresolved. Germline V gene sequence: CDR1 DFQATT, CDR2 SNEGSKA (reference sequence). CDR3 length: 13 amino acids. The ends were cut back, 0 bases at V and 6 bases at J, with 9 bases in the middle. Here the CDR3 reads CSARDPQSQPQHF. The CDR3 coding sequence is TGCAGTGCTAGAGACCCACAATCTCAGCCCCAGCATTTT.

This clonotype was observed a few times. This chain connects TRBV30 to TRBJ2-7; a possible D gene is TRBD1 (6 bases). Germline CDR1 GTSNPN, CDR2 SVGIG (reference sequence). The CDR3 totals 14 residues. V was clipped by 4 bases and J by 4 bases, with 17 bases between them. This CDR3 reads CAWTEQGSSYEQYF. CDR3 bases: TGTGCCTGGACGGAACAGGGTTCATCTTACGAGCAGTACTTC.

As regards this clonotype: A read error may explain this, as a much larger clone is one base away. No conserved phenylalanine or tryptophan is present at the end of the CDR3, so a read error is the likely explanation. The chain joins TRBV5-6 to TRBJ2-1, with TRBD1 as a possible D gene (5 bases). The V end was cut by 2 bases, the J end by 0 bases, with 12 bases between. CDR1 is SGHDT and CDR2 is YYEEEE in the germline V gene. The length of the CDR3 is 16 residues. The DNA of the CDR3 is TGTGCCAGCAGCTTAGGGGCCCTGCTCTCCTACAATGAGCAGTTCTCC. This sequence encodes CASSLGALLSYNEQFS.

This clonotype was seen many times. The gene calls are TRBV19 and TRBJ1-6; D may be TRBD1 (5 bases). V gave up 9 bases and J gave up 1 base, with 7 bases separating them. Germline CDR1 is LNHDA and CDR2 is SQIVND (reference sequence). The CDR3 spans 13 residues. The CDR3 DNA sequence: TGTGCCAGCCAGGGATCCTATAATTCACCCCTCCACTTT. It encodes CASQGSYNSPLHF.